The source of this T cell receptor (beta chain) is a study of response to subunit inactivated influenza vaccine. MiXCR, applied by TCRdb to the RT-PCR reads, yields one record per CDR3 protein. The table has approximately 500,000 distinct CDR3 sequences, roughly 23% seen once. Trimming pared 2 bases from V and 1 base from J, leaving 15 bases between. Germline CDR1 SGHVS, CDR2 FQNEAQ. The CDR3 runs to 16 residues. These records were also assigned to another study, of T cells expressing NK-cell markers. This second report adds: With UMIs, 5'RACE template switching was used to make TCR beta cDNA. With respect to HCMV, most of the eight sequenced donors were seropositive, and one was seronegative.

The sample consisted of CD4+ T cells sorted from PBMCs, taken approximately 13 days after vaccination. The rearrangement uses TRBV7-8 and TRBJ2-7; unclear D gene. The receptor's source is a man aged 50 to 59 who received an inactivated influenza vaccine. The CDR3 coding sequence is TGTGCCAGCAGCTTATTCGTCCGGACGACATCCTACGAGCAGTACTTC. It translates to CASSLFVRTTSYEQYF. Looking up the rest from reference TRBV7-8 and TRBJ2-7 gives the full variable domain: GAGVSQSPRYKVAKRGQDVALRCDPISGHVSLFWYQQALGQGPEFLTYFQNEAQLDKSGLPSDRFFAERPEGSVSTLKIQRTQQEDSAVYLCASSLFVRTTSYEQYFGPGTRLTVT.